The entry below describes one T cell receptor (beta chain). Its target is not known. The data are from a study of cytomegalovirus exposure and HLA in healthy donors. Study-wide results and limits: Many donors carried some public TCRs, although rarity characterized most TCR sequences. Investigators reported under 200 TCR beta chains as tied to cytomegalovirus. Per published reports, the classifier diagnosed cytomegalovirus status with high specificity and sensitivity. It was confirmed in vitro that a few of the CMV-associated chains were specific for CMV antigens.

TCRdb keeps only in-frame clones here, not all; method: immunoSEQ multiplex PCR. In the table there are tens of thousands of clones, 85% to 90% of which are singletons. Germline CDR1 and CDR2: MNHNS and SASEGT. The CDR3 spans 14 residues. V was clipped by 2 bases and J by 8 bases, with 13 bases between them. The V call is TRBV6-1, the J call TRBJ1-5, with D unclear. The sequenced material came from PBMCs. The source of this sequence is a woman aged 18-35 years in good health and CMV-seronegative. CDR3 region: CASSENRPDEPQHF. DNA of the CDR3: TGTGCCAGCAGTGAAAACAGACCAGATGAGCCCCAGCATTTT.